Presented here are 9 T cell receptor beta chains from one specimen sequenced in a study of cytomegalovirus exposure and HLA in healthy donors. The study ran its PCR with 60 Vbeta and 13 Jbeta primers. TCRdb keeps only in-frame clones here, not all; method: immunoSEQ multiplex PCR. The repertoire holds approximately 97,000 clones, with about 79% as singletons. Sample: PBMCs. These receptors came from a male donor in good health and CMV-seropositive.

V is TRBV5-4 and J is TRBJ1-2; 8 bases fit TRBD1. In germline, CDR1 is SGHNT, CDR2 YYREEE (reference sequence). After removal of 2 bases from V and 4 bases from J, the junction contained 4 bases not matched to a gene. This CDR3 has 14 residues. The CDR3 protein is CASSFQGAGYGYTF. DNA of the CDR3: TGTGCCAGCAGCTTTCAGGGGGCTGGCTATGGCTACACCTTC.

The V and J genes are TRBV9 and TRBJ2-7; 8 bases fit TRBD2. This CDR3 comprises 16 residues. Germline assignment: CDR1 SGDLS and CDR2 YYNGEE. V shed 0 bases and J 2 bases; nucleotides not matched to a gene: 7. This chain's CDR3 is CASSVEGTSGPYEQYF. The DNA for the CDR3 is TGTGCCAGCAGCGTAGAGGGAACTAGCGGACCCTACGAGCAGTACTTC.

This clone came up a few times. The genes are TRBV6-5 and TRBJ2-7; TRBD2 matches 9 bases. The CDR3 runs 15 residues. Looked up from germline, CDR1 is MNHEY and CDR2 is SVGAGI. V gave up 2 bases and J gave up 2 bases; unmatched junction bases: 4. CDR3 DNA sequence: TGTGCCAGCAGTTACGCGACTAGCGGCACCTACGAGCAGTACTTC. Translation gives CASSYATSGTYEQYF.

V is TRBV27 and J is TRBJ2-5, with D maybe TRBD2 (6 bases). The CDR3 runs 14 residues. With 3 bases removed from V and 2 bases from J, the gap between germline ends came to 10 bases. CDR1 MNHEY and CDR2 SMNVEV come from the germline V gene (reference sequence). CDR3 sequence: CASSFAGRQETQYF. The CDR3 DNA reads as TGTGCCAGCAGTTTTGCGGGGCGACAAGAGACCCAGTACTTC.

V gene TRBV7-2 combines with J gene TRBJ1-1; TRBD1 might be the D (6 bases). CDR1 is SGHTA and CDR2 is FQGNSA in the germline V gene. V lost 5 bases and J lost 6, with 16 bases in between. The CDR3 is made up of 14 amino acids. This CDR3 is CASSRQGIYAEAFF. The DNA for the CDR3 is TGTGCCAGCAGCCGTCAGGGGATATATGCTGAAGCTTTCTTT.

The V and J genes are TRBV6-1 and TRBJ1-2; unclear D gene. V was shortened by 1 base and J by 1 base, with 7 bases between the two germline ends. The CDR3 spans 14 residues. Germline-derived CDR1 and CDR2 are MNHNS and SASEGT. CDR3 DNA sequence: TGTGCCAGCAGTGAAGGATGGAGTAACTATGGCTACACCTTC. It is translated as CASSEGWSNYGYTF.

The chain couples TRBV7-9 to TRBJ1-2; TRBD1 is a possible D gene (5 bases). V was trimmed by 11 bases and J by 0 bases, leaving 13 bases between them. The germline V gene encodes CDR1 SEHNR and CDR2 FQNEAQ (reference sequence). The CDR3 contains 13 residues. CDR3 loop: CAGRDGTNYGYTF. The CDR3 coding sequence is TGTGCCGGGCGGGACGGTACTAACTATGGCTACACCTTC.

The CDR3 reads CASSQFIGNQPQHF. The CDR3 coding sequence is TGCGCCAGCAGCCAATTTATTGGCAATCAGCCCCAGCATTTT. The gene calls are TRBV4-1 and TRBJ1-5; no clear D. The V and J ends lost 2 bases and 2 bases respectively, with 7 bases between them. Germline V gene data show CDR1 as MGHRA and CDR2 as YSYEKL. The CDR3 runs to 14 residues.

The chain recombines TRBV6-1 with TRBJ1-6, with no clear D. The CDR3 is 13 residues long. V lost 0 bases and J 9 bases, leaving 6 bases between the germline ends. The germline gives CDR1 MNHNS, CDR2 SASEGT. In nucleotides, the CDR3 is TGTGCCAGCAGTGAAGCGACACGTTCACCCCTCCACTTT. It encodes CASSEATRSPLHF.